These T cell receptor beta chains were read from a single sample in a study of blood T cell repertoires in COVID-19. Generated by immunoSEQ multiplex PCR, the TCRdb table keeps only in-frame clones and is missing some. The table records about 250,000 clones, 80% to 90% of them present only once. The sample consisted of PBMCs or T cells enriched from blood (not recorded which). Receptors originate from a woman between 18 and 30 years old who had recovered from COVID-19. Each CDR3 is given with its conserved first and last residue. The D gene is left open where the match is weak. Clone size is stated in some rows and not others, as once, few, many or a class when expanded.

>TRBV2|.|TRBJ2-3|TRBD2
CASSEAKRGPTDTQYF
TGTGCCAGCAGTGAAGCGAAGCGGGGGCCCACAGATACGCAGTATTTT
>TRBV5-1|once|TRBJ1-2|.
CASSGPGGRDWGNYGYTF
TGCGCCAGCAGCGGACCCGGCGGCAGGGACTGGGGCAACTATGGCTACACCTTC
>TRBV24-1|once|TRBJ1-1|TRBD1
CATPLRDRGMNTEAFF
TGTGCCACCCCCCTCCGGGACAGGGGTATGAACACTGAAGCTTTCTTT
>TRBV9|.|TRBJ2-7|TRBD2
CASSVGTSGGNYEQYF
TGTGCCAGCAGCGTAGGGACTAGCGGGGGGAACTACGAGCAGTACTTC
>TRBV5-1|.|TRBJ1-2|TRBD1
CASSPGQGYYGYTF
TGCGCCAGCAGCCCCGGACAGGGATACTATGGCTACACCTTC
>TRBV6-5|.|TRBJ1-2|.
CAPGRGYGYTF
TGTGCCCCGGGTCGGGGCTATGGCTACACCTTC
>TRBV7-2|.|TRBJ1-1|.
CASSFSSGHDEAFF
TGTGCCAGCAGCTTTTCATCAGGCCACGATGAAGCTTTCTTT
>TRBV9|once|TRBJ2-1|TRBD2
CASSGTSGGAIYSYNEQFF
TGTGCCAGCAGCGGAACTAGCGGGGGGGCTATTTACTCCTACAATGAGCAGTTCTTC
>TRBV2|.|TRBJ2-7|.
CASILTGEQYF
TGTGCCAGCATCCTGACGGGCGAGCAGTACTTC
>TRBV19|.|TRBJ2-3|.
CASSMGGPNTQYF
TGTGCCAGTAGTATGGGGGGGCCAAATACGCAGTATTTT
>TRBV5-1|.|TRBJ1-3|.
CASSLGELGSGNTIYF
TGCGCCAGCAGCTTGGGGGAGCTAGGCTCTGGAAACACCATATATTTT
>TRBV19|.|TRBJ1-1|.
CASIRRRGLTEAFF
TGTGCCAGTATTAGACGCAGGGGCCTCACTGAAGCTTTCTTT
>TRBV9|.|TRBJ2-4|TRBD1
CASSDPTGKNIQYF
TGTGCCAGCAGCGACCCGACAGGGAAAAACATTCAGTACTTC
>TRBV6-5|few|TRBJ1-2|TRBD1
CASSGRTGAFGYTF
TGTGCCAGCAGCGGTCGGACAGGGGCTTTTGGCTACACCTTC
>TRBV19|.|TRBJ1-1|TRBD1
CASSFLLRQGENTEAFF
TGTGCCAGTAGCTTCCTTCTGAGACAGGGGGAGAACACTGAAGCTTTCTTT
>TRBV2|.|TRBJ2-1|TRBD1
CATLEGAVGNEQFF
TGTGCCACCCTCGAGGGGGCCGTCGGCAATGAGCAGTTCTTC
>TRBV4-1|.|TRBJ2-1|.
CASSQDGQPYNEQFF
TGCGCCAGCAGCCAAGATGGACAACCGTACAATGAGCAGTTCTTC
>TRBV5-1|.|TRBJ2-3|TRBD2
CASSLVAGSTDTQYF
TGCGCCAGCAGCTTAGTAGCGGGTAGCACAGATACGCAGTATTTT
>TRBV4-1|.|TRBJ1-1|TRBD1
CASSQGGQGNTEAFF
TGCGCCAGCAGCCAAGGGGGACAGGGAAACACTGAAGCTTTCTTT
>TRBV27|once|TRBJ1-2|.
CASSFGGENYGYTF
TGTGCCAGCAGTTTCGGGGGGGAAAACTATGGCTACACCTTC
>TRBV7-6|.|TRBJ1-5|.
CASSFGHNQPQHF
TGTGCCAGCAGCTTTGGACACAATCAGCCCCAGCATTTT
>TRBV4-1|.|TRBJ2-2|.
CASSQRGTTGELFF
TGCGCCAGCAGCCAAAGGGGGACAACCGGGGAGCTGTTTTTT
>TRBV11-1|.|TRBJ1-6|.
CASSLVHHNSPLHF
TGTGCCAGCAGCTTAGTACATCATAATTCACCCCTCCACTTT
>TRBV7-3|.|TRBJ1-1|.
CASSLNGGGTEAFF
TGTGCCAGCAGCTTAAATGGGGGAGGCACTGAAGCTTTCTTT
>TRBV20-1|.|TRBJ1-2|.
CSASFGYTF
TGCAGTGCTTCCTTTGGCTACACCTTC
>TRBV5-1|.|TRBJ1-1|.
CASSPEGLSTEAFF
TGCGCCAGCAGCCCCGAGGGCTTGAGCACTGAAGCTTTCTTT
>TRBV24-1|.|TRBJ2-3|.
CATSEGGTTDTQYF
TGTGCCACCAGTGAAGGGGGTACGACAGATACGCAGTATTTT
>TRBV4-1|.|TRBJ2-7|.
CASSPGTPYEQYF
TGCGCCAGCAGCCCAGGGACACCCTACGAGCAGTACTTC
>TRBV9|.|TRBJ2-2|TRBD1
CASSVGGTGITGELFF
TGTGCCAGCAGCGTAGGTGGGACAGGGATTACCGGGGAGCTGTTTTTT
>TRBV7-9|few|TRBJ2-2|.
CASSLGLAELFF
TGTGCCAGCAGCTTAGGCCTAGCCGAGCTGTTTTTT
>TRBV29-1|.|TRBJ1-1|.
CSVVAGINTEAFF
TGCAGCGTTGTAGCAGGGATTAACACTGAAGCTTTCTTT
>TRBV6-5|.|TRBJ2-7|TRBD1
CASSRGTGSHEQYF
TGTGCCAGCAGCCGAGGGACAGGGTCCCACGAGCAGTACTTC
>TRBV9|.|TRBJ1-1|.
CASSVGGDTEAFF
TGTGCCAGCAGCGTAGGGGGAGACACTGAAGCTTTCTTT
>TRBV7-2|once|TRBJ2-5|.
CASSLRGPTGETQYF
TGTGCCAGCAGCTTAAGGGGTCCTACGGGAGAGACCCAGTACTTC
>TRBV20-1|.|TRBJ1-1|.
CSASWRRNTEAFF
TGCAGTGCTAGTTGGCGGAGGAACACTGAAGCTTTCTTT
>TRBV15|.|TRBJ1-2|.
CATSRDTLNGYTF
TGTGCCACCAGCAGGGACACCCTGAATGGCTACACCTTC